These 18 T cell receptor beta chains were sequenced from one sample in a study of T cell repertoires in cytomegalovirus infection. TCRdb used MiXCR to reprocess the reads, holding one entry per CDR3 protein. The data show around 490,000 distinct CDR3 sequences, with 26% seen just once and about 12% held by the top ten. Sequenced: PBMCs. Receptor source: a human donor in good health (CMV status not recorded). Some clones in this sample may be carry-over from other donors' samples.

This clonotype was detected only a few times. The V call is TRBV7-7, the J call TRBJ2-2, with 8 bases lining up with TRBD2. Germline CDR1 and CDR2: SSHAT and FNYEAQ (reference sequence). V shed 0 bases, J shed 5 bases, and the junction held 2 bases outside the gene matches. The CDR3 has 15 amino acids. Here the CDR3 reads CASSLASGMTGELFF. The CDR3, as DNA: TGTGCCAGCAGCTTAGCTAGCGGGATGACCGGGGAGCTGTTTTTT. Together with reference TRBV7-7 and TRBJ2-2, the CDR3 gives the full variable domain: GAGVSQSPRYKVTKRGQDVTLRCDPISSHATLYWYQQALGQGPEFLTYFNYEAQPDKSGLPSDRFSAERPEGSISTLTIQRTEQRDSAMYRCASSLASGMTGELFFGEGSRLTVL.

V and J are TRBV4-1 and TRBJ2-7; no reliable D call. With 1 base removed from V and 2 bases from J, the gap between germline ends came to 9 bases. CDR1 is MGHRA, CDR2 YSYEKL, per germline. The CDR3 spans 14 residues. The CDR3 region is CASSQVPLTYEQYF. CDR3 sequence (DNA): TGCGCCAGCAGCCAAGTTCCTCTGACCTACGAGCAGTACTTC.

This clonotype was recorded once. The chain combines TRBV20-1 with TRBJ1-3; the D gene is possibly TRBD1 (6 bases). This CDR3 spans 13 amino acids. V was clipped by 3 bases and J by 2 bases, with 8 bases between them. Germline V gene lookup returns CDR1 DFQATT and CDR2 SNEGSKA (reference sequence). CDR3 DNA sequence: TGCAGTGCTAGTTGGACAGCTGGAAACACCATATATTTT. Translated, it gives CSASWTAGNTIYF.

This clonotype was seen many times. This chain joins TRBV6-2 or TRBV6-3 and TRBJ1-1; the D gene is possibly TRBD1 (6 bases). The CDR3 sequence is 14 residues long. Germline CDR1 MNHEY, CDR2 SVGEGT. The V and J ends lost 2 bases and 5 bases respectively, with 12 bases between them. The CDR3 nucleotides are TGTGCCAGCAGTTACAGCAACAGGGTAACTGAAGCTTTCTTT. Translation gives CASSYSNRVTEAFF.

The V call is TRBV14, the J call TRBJ2-2, with 11 nucleotides matching TRBD2. CDR1 is SGHDN, CDR2 FVKESK, per germline. This CDR3 is built from 17 residues. The V and J ends lost 1 base and 6 bases, in that order; junction bases with no gene match: 7. The CDR3 region is CASSQGLAGYWSGELFF. The CDR3 bases are TGTGCCAGCAGCCAAGGACTAGCGGGATATTGGTCCGGGGAGCTGTTTTTT.

The rearrangement joins TRBV18 to TRBJ1-2; 7 bases are a match to TRBD1. The length of the CDR3 is 13 residues. Trimming at V came to 4 bases and at J to 4 bases, leaving 3 bases not matched to a gene. Germline CDR1 reads KGHSH; CDR2 reads LQKENI. The chain's CDR3 is CASSRDSSYGYTF. CDR3 in DNA: TGTGCCAGCTCACGGGACAGCTCCTATGGCTACACCTTC.

In this sample, this clonotype turned up a few times. The V gene is TRBV6-6, the J gene TRBJ2-2; D ambiguous. CDR1 and CDR2 (germline): MNHNY, SVGAGI (reference sequence). Trimming stripped 3 bases from V and 12 bases from J, with 14 bases between. The CDR3 covers 13 residues. The CDR3 is CASSYTPFWQLFF. CDR3 DNA sequence: TGTGCCAGCAGTTATACCCCTTTTTGGCAGCTGTTTTTT.

This clonotype appeared a few times. The chain uses TRBV29-1 and TRBJ1-3; D is unclear. V lost 4 bases to trimming and J lost 4 bases, with 8 bases between them. The CDR3 is 12 residues long. Germline CDR1 is SQVTM and CDR2 is ANQGSEA. CDR3 sequence: CSVGDGGNTIYF. The DNA for the CDR3 is TGCAGCGTTGGGGATGGGGGAAACACCATATATTTT. Full variable domain (outside the CDR3, taken from reference TRBV29-1 and TRBJ1-3): SAVISQKPSRDICQRGTSLTIQCQVDSQVTMMFWYRQQPGQSLTLIATANQGSEATYESGFVIDKFPISRPNLTFSTLTVSNMSPEDSSIYLCSVGDGGNTIYFGEGSWLTVV.

The gene calls are TRBV6-2 or TRBV6-3 and TRBJ2-7; TRBD1 matches 9 bases. The CDR3 runs to 16 residues. CDR1 and CDR2 from the germline V gene are MNHEY and SVGEGT. Germline trimming cut 2 bases from V and 3 bases from J; bases unmatched to any gene: 8. The DNA for the CDR3 is TGTGCCAGCAGTTACCCCCTCGGACAGGGGAGCTACGAGCAGTACTTC. It codes for CASSYPLGQGSYEQYF.

This clonotype was found a few times. The gene calls are TRBV15 and TRBJ2-7, with 7 bases fitting TRBD2. V was pared by 0 bases and J by 11 bases, with 7 bases of the junction left unmatched. This CDR3 spans 13 amino acids. From germline, CDR1 is LNHNV and CDR2 YYDKDF (reference sequence). This chain's CDR3 is CATSRDRGGSKYV. The CDR3, as DNA: TGTGCCACCAGCAGAGATCGGGGCGGGAGTAAGTACGTC.

V usage is TRBV27 and J usage is TRBJ1-1, with TRBD1 matching over 11 bases. Looked up from germline, CDR1 is MNHEY and CDR2 is SMNVEV (reference sequence). Trimming took 5 bases from V and 1 from J; bases not matched to a gene: 6. CDR3 length: 16 residues. The DNA for the CDR3 is TGTGCCAGCAGTCCCGGGACAGGGGGTTGGAACACTGAAGCTTTCTTT. This translates into CASSPGTGGWNTEAFF.

The chain couples TRBV29-1 to TRBJ2-1, with D tentatively TRBD1 (6 bases). The CDR3 is 13 residues long. Germline V lookup: CDR1 SQVTM, CDR2 ANQGSEA. Trimming took off 6 bases at V and 7 bases at J, with 16 bases between the two ends. CDR3 sequence reads: CSVLRGSGNEQFF. DNA for the CDR3: TGCAGCGTCCTCAGGGGTTCGGGTAATGAGCAGTTCTTC.

At least ten counts were recorded for this clonotype. The chain recombines TRBV7-2 with TRBJ1-4; D is unresolved. Trimming shortened V by 4 bases and J by 8 bases, and 17 bases separated the two germline ends. Germline V gene lookup returns CDR1 SGHTA and CDR2 FQGNSA. The CDR3 has 15 amino acids. CDR3 in amino acids: CASSSQTRGGEKLFF. CDR3 bases: TGTGCCAGCAGCTCCCAAACGAGAGGTGGGGAAAAACTGTTTTTT. Combining the CDR3 with reference TRBV7-2 and TRBJ1-4 gives the whole variable domain GAGVSQSPSNKVTEKGKDVELRCDPISGHTALYWYRQSLGQGLEFLIYFQGNSAPDKSGLPSDRFSAERTGGSVSTLTIQRTQQEDSAVYLCASSSQTRGGEKLFFGSGTQLSVL.

V usage is TRBV5-4 and J usage is TRBJ2-5, with no clear D. CDR3 length: 12 residues. Trimming took off 5 bases at V and 5 bases at J, with 10 bases between the two ends. Germline CDR1 and CDR2: SGHNT and YYREEE (reference sequence). CDR3 sequence reads: CASSSPRETQYF. CDR3 DNA: TGTGCCAGCAGTTCTCCTCGGGAGACCCAGTACTTC.

This clonotype showed up just a few times. V and J are TRBV5-6 and TRBJ1-4; the match to TRBD1 covers 7 bases. CDR3 length equals 16 residues. V lost 4 bases, J lost 9 bases, and 15 bases stayed unmatched. The V gene's germline CDR1 is SGHDT and CDR2 YYEEEE. The CDR3 sequence: CASSTPGQRRGKKLFF. CDR3 nucleotides: TGTGCCAGCAGCACTCCGGGACAGCGTAGGGGAAAAAAACTGTTTTTT.

This clonotype was observed many times. The rearrangement links TRBV7-9 to TRBJ2-3; D call uncertain. Trimming shortened V by 4 bases and J by 0 bases, and 11 bases separated the two germline ends. The CDR3 contains 15 residues. The germline CDR1 and CDR2 sequences are SEHNR and FQNEAQ (reference sequence). The DNA for the CDR3 is TGTGCCAGCAGCTCCCCCAGCTCTAGCACAGATACGCAGTATTTT. Translated: CASSSPSSSTDTQYF.

The gene calls are TRBV4-1 and TRBJ2-7; maybe TRBD2 (6 bases). This CDR3 is 17 amino acids long. Germline V lookup: CDR1 MGHRA, CDR2 YSYEKL. Deletions cut 3 bases from V and 0 bases from J, with 18 bases between. The CDR3 is CASSHLLGDLGSYEQYF. DNA of the CDR3: TGCGCCAGCAGCCATCTCTTGGGGGACTTAGGCTCCTACGAGCAGTACTTC.

This clonotype was picked up a small number of times. The chain links TRBV28 to TRBJ1-2; possibly TRBD1 for D (6 bases). Germline CDR1 is MDHEN and CDR2 is SYDVKM. The CDR3 extends over 17 amino acids. Trimming pared 5 bases from V and 3 bases from J, leaving 22 bases between. The CDR3 bases are TGTGCCAGCAGTATCCCCGCAGGGGCGAGTGACTACTATGGCTACACCTTC. It is translated as CASSIPAGASDYYGYTF.